What follows is one T cell receptor (beta chain) and its context. Its cognate antigen has yet to be identified. No quality values exist for individual bases; no much larger clone is one base distant. This entry belongs to a study of blood T cell repertoires in COVID-19 (dated by TCRdb to 2020 to 2022). About the full investigation: Samples from collaborators originated in the United States, Italy and Spain and spanned both the acute and convalescent phases of COVID-19. Where HLA class I and class II types were available, the types were taken from metadata supplied by the sample provider, not from assay-based typing. Nearly every sample came with metadata listing a de-identified subject ID, COVID-19 status, age in years and sex. The repertoires were released in a freely available public database intended as a resource for research on the immune response to SARS-CoV-2. The prospective study material was composed of cDNA or gDNA derived from T cells, B-cell-depleted T cells, or PBMCs. Samples were obtained from the ongoing ImmuneRACE study (first 160 participants) and from approximately 1,200 subjects provided by 6 global collaborators. Subjects who had been exposed to COVID-19, were actively infected with it, or had recovered from it provided the deeply sampled blood TCRbeta repertoires that made up the dataset.

General findings and caveats noted by the study authors: How much clinical and demographic metadata was included differed by source and by participant, and the metadata was provided uncurated.

CDR1 and CDR2 are drawn from the germline V gene: KGHSH, LQKENI. The CDR3 spans 16 residues, from the cysteine through the phenylalanine. Kept here is only the CDR3 DNA, which spans 48 bases and is read in frame from base 1. V trim: 1 base; J trim: 0 bases; unmatched bases: 3. TCRbeta CDR3 regions were amplified from genomic DNA by means of the immunoSEQ Assay, a bias-controlled multiplex PCR. The original methods were these. Nucleated cell counts per sample were estimated from amplification of reference gene primers within the assay. To quantify the absolute abundance of each unique TCRbeta CDR3 rearrangement, sequence reads were collapsed and filtered. For each sample, productive Simpson clonality was calculated as the square root of Simpson's diversity index across productive rearrangements. TCRdb obtained this table from immuneACCESS and retained in-frame rearrangements with V and J assigned. These tables miss some clones; where compared with another copy, unresolved V genes account for less than half of the shortfall, and the remainder is unexplained. The DNA was the basis for D and trimming; V, J and clone size are from that table. The sample contains about 140,000 clones, 81% of them found a single time. The leading ten clones occupy approximately 8% of the sample.

Collaborating institutions collected whole blood in K2EDTA tubes following their own protocols. For TCRbeta analysis, collaborators shipped samples in one of three forms: frozen whole blood, isolated PBMCs, or DNA extracted from either of those sample types. This sequence was found in a human donor in a cohort sampled during active COVID-19. Specimen: peripheral blood. In this chain, TRBV18 is recombined with TRBJ1-5, and 7 junctional nucleotides match TRBD1. The CDR3 here reads CASSPRQGNSNQPQHF. The nucleotide sequence reads as follows: TGTGCCAGCTCACCACGACAGGGCAATAGCAATCAGCCCCAGCATTTT.